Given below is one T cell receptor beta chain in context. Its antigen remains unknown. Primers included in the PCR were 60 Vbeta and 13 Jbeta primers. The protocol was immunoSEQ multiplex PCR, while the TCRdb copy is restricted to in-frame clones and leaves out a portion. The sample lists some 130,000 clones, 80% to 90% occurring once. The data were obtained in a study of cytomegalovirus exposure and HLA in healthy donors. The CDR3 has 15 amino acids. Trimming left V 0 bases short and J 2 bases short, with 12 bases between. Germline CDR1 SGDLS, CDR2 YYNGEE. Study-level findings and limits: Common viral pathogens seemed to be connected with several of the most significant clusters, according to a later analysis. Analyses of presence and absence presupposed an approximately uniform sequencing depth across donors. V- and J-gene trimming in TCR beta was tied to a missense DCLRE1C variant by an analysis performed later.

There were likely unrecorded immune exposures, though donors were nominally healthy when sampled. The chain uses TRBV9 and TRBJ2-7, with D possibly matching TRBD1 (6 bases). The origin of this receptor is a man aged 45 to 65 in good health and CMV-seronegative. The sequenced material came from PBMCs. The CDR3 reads CASSVEPTGPYEQYF. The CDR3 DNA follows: TGTGCCAGCAGCGTAGAACCCACAGGGCCCTACGAGCAGTACTTC.